The 2 T cell receptor beta chains listed next were all sequenced from one sample in a study of vaccination and CD4 T cells after COVID-19 (dated by TCRdb to between 2021 and 2024). To prepare the library, PCR was applied. Sequencing used an Illumina iSeq 100. DNA from cultured CD4+ T cells underwent TCR sequencing with the Oncomine TCR Beta short-read assay at the Johns Hopkins FTIC core. The public reads were run again by TCRdb, first through fastp at Q25 and then through MiXCR, and only productive beta chains were kept. Rows are combined by CDR3 protein, so each entry shows the most common genes and DNA. The sample table records under 20,000 distinct CDR3 sequences; 53% of these occur just once. 7.2% of the sample is taken by the ten largest. Reading the label with the study, this specimen's treatment or condition is: 10-day PBMC culture with coronavirus spike peptide pools or control peptides (ViraFEST assay).

These TCRs' antigens remain unknown. The source material was CD4+ T cells from blood, cultured in vitro, sampled before SARS-CoV-2 vaccination. The receptor set was obtained from a human donor who had recovered from COVID-19.

The chain uses TRBV2 and TRBJ1-5, with unresolved D. The CDR3 length is 11 residues. Germline V gene data show CDR1 as SNHLY and CDR2 as FYNNEI. Trimming shortened V by 4 bases and J by 6 bases, and 4 bases separated the two germline ends. The CDR3 protein is CASSVGQPQHF. In DNA, the CDR3 is TGTGCCAGCAGTGTAGGTCAGCCCCAGCATTTT.

This clonotype showed up just a few times. The chain couples TRBV10-3 to TRBJ1-1; 8 positions agree with TRBD1. The germline V gene has CDR1 ENHRY and CDR2 SYGVKD. After removal of 10 bases from V and 4 bases from J, the junction contained 14 bases not matched to a gene. This CDR3 region has 15 residues. CDR3 amino acids: CATHGQGNVGTEAFF. CDR3 DNA: TGTGCCACCCACGGACAGGGCAATGTGGGCACTGAAGCTTTCTTT.